Below, 28 T cell receptor beta chains from the same sample are listed, as sequenced in a study of CD8 T cells in ankylosing spondylitis. In TCRdb, the 5' RACE reads were re-called with MiXCR into one record per CDR3 protein. This table holds a few hundred thousand distinct CDR3 sequences, around 20% found once. Input material: blood, either unsorted or a sorted T cell fraction (not recorded which). Receptor source: a female donor with ankylosing spondylitis or in good health (not recorded which).

This chain links TRBV20-1 with TRBJ2-3; TRBD2 matches 11 bases. The length of the CDR3 is 14 residues. V lost 5 bases, J lost 2 bases, and 3 bases stayed unmatched. Per germline, CDR1 DFQATT and CDR2 SNEGSKA (reference sequence). CDR3 in DNA: TGCAGTGCTCGTAGCGGGAGGGCCACAGATACGCAGTATTTT. It encodes CSARSGRATDTQYF.

This clonotype was detected many times. The V gene is TRBV6-1, the J gene TRBJ2-3, with D unresolved. Trimming removed 1 base at V and 6 bases at J, with 2 bases between. The CDR3 runs 11 residues. Looked up from germline, CDR1 is MNHNS and CDR2 is SASEGT. The CDR3 nucleotides are TGTGCCAGCAGTGAAGTGGATACGCAGTATTTT. It yields the protein CASSEVDTQYF.

This clonotype was detected many times. The chain employs TRBV10-3 and TRBJ2-3; tentative D call: TRBD2 (5 bases). CDR1 and CDR2 (germline): ENHRY, SYGVKD. V lost 3 bases and J lost 3, with 10 bases in between. The CDR3 length is 14 residues. The CDR3: CAISDLRGTDTQYF. CDR3 sequence (DNA): TGTGCCATCAGTGACCTGCGAGGGACAGATACGCAGTATTTT.

This clonotype was seen only a few times. The chain is built from TRBV5-6 and TRBJ2-4, with 15 bases aligning to TRBD2. V shed 5 bases and J 15 bases; nucleotides not matched to a gene: 12. The germline gives CDR1 SGHDT, CDR2 YYEEEE. CDR3 length: 15 amino acids. Written as DNA, the CDR3 is TGTGCCAGCAGTTCCGCCGGGACTAGCGGGAGGCTGGCGTACTTC. It specifies CASSSAGTSGRLAYF.

This chain connects TRBV7-2 to TRBJ2-5; D is undetermined. This CDR3 contains 15 residues. Germline V gene data show CDR1 as SGHTA and CDR2 as FQGNSA. Trimming removed 0 bases from V and 4 bases from J, with 12 bases in between. In DNA form, the CDR3 reads TGTGCCAGCAGCTTAGCTGTGGTGGCCATAGAGACCCAGTACTTC. It codes for CASSLAVVAIETQYF.

The chain recombines TRBV2 with TRBJ2-5; a possible D gene is TRBD2 (5 bases). The CDR3 consists of 12 residues. Germline V lookup: CDR1 SNHLY, CDR2 FYNNEI. Trimming cost V 4 bases and J 7 bases, with 10 bases left between them. CDR3 bases: TGTGCCAGCAGTGTGGAGAGGGTGACCCAGTACTTC. Translated, it gives CASSVERVTQYF.

A word on this clonotype: Since a much larger clone is just one base distant, this may be a read error. The V and J genes are TRBV10-3 and TRBJ2-7; D may be TRBD2 (5 bases). The CDR3 spans 13 residues. V was shortened by 10 bases and J by 7 bases, with 20 bases between the two germline ends. Germline V lookup: CDR1 ENHRY, CDR2 SYGVKD. CDR3 residues: CATRIEGLREQYF. The CDR3 coding sequence is TGTGCCACCCGCATTGAGGGATTAAGGGAGCAGTACTTC.

The chain uses TRBV11-3 and TRBJ2-7, with 14 positions matching TRBD2. The ends lost 5 bases at V and 4 bases at J; junction bases unmatched: 7. The CDR3 covers 16 residues. Germline V lookup: CDR1 SGHNT, CDR2 YENEEA. The CDR3 loop reads CASSAGLAGGAYEQYF. The CDR3 DNA reads TGTGCCAGCAGCGCCGGACTAGCGGGAGGCGCTTACGAGCAGTACTTC.

The chain has TRBV6-2 or TRBV6-3 and TRBJ1-1, with 8 bases fitting TRBD1. Germline V gene sequence: CDR1 MNHEY, CDR2 SVGEGT. This CDR3 has 13 residues. V was pared by 2 bases and J by 8 bases, with 4 bases of the junction left unmatched. The CDR3 coding sequence is TGTGCCAGCAGTTACACTCAGGGGGCAGAAGCTTTCTTT. Translated: CASSYTQGAEAFF.

The J gene is TRBJ1-6, the V gene TRBV12-3 or TRBV12-4; no reliable D call. The V gene lost 2 bases and the J gene lost 11 bases, with 7 bases spanning the gap. The CDR3 length is 12 residues. This CDR3 is CASSLLETPLHF. The DNA of the CDR3 is TGTGCCAGCAGTTTACTGGAGACACCCCTCCACTTT.

The gene calls are TRBV10-1 and TRBJ2-1, with a tentative D call TRBD2 (6 bases). Germline assignment: CDR1 WNHNN and CDR2 SYGVQD (reference sequence). V lost 3 bases and J 8 bases, leaving 17 bases between the germline ends. The CDR3 is 15 residues long. CDR3 region: CASSDPSAPWDEQFF. In nucleotides, the CDR3 is TGCGCCAGCAGTGACCCTAGCGCCCCTTGGGATGAGCAGTTCTTC.

This clonotype was seen many times. This chain uses TRBV12-3 or TRBV12-4 with TRBJ2-7; possibly TRBD1 or TRBD2 for D (5 bases each). CDR3 size: 15 residues. Trimming left V 7 bases short and J 4 bases short, with 20 bases between. The CDR3 spells CASTKRTGRGYEQYF. CDR3 sequence (DNA): TGTGCCAGCACTAAGAGGACGGGACGGGGATACGAGCAGTACTTC.

The chain recombines TRBV7-9 with TRBJ2-3, with unresolved D. Trimming pared 2 bases from V and 4 bases from J, leaving 10 bases between. Germline assignment: CDR1 SEHNR and CDR2 FQNEAQ (reference sequence). This CDR3 has 14 residues. CDR3: CASSLPKVPDTQYF. CDR3 coding DNA: TGTGCCAGCAGCTTACCTAAGGTCCCAGATACGCAGTATTTT.

This clonotype was seen only a few times. The rearrangement joins TRBV20-1 to TRBJ1-5; D is unresolved. Trimming pared 5 bases from V and 1 base from J, leaving 3 bases between. Germline V CDR1 and CDR2: DFQATT, SNEGSKA (reference sequence). CDR3 length: 11 amino acids. The CDR3: CSASSNQPQHF. The DNA for the CDR3 is TGCAGTGCTTCGAGCAATCAGCCCCAGCATTTT.

This chain links TRBV4-3 with TRBJ2-3; unclear D gene. V was cut by 1 base and J by 0 bases, with 14 bases left in between. The CDR3 runs 17 residues. Looked up from germline, CDR1 is LGHNA and CDR2 is YSLEER. The CDR3 region is CASSQVGPSLSTDTQYF. Here the CDR3 DNA reads TGCGCCAGCAGCCAAGTCGGCCCAAGCTTGAGCACAGATACGCAGTATTTT.

The V call is TRBV20-1, the J call TRBJ2-7; the D is unclear. The CDR3 has 14 amino acids. V shed 6 bases and J shed 0 bases, with 15 bases lying between them. Germline CDR1 and CDR2: DFQATT and SNEGSKA (reference sequence). The CDR3 reads CSAAVRGTSYEQYF. CDR3 nucleotide sequence: TGCAGTGCAGCCGTCCGAGGAACCTCCTACGAGCAGTACTTC.

J is TRBJ2-7 and V is TRBV9; the match to TRBD2 covers 11 bases. V shed 8 bases and J 0 bases; nucleotides not matched to a gene: 7. The CDR3 is made up of 15 amino acids. CDR1 is SGDLS, CDR2 YYNGEE, per germline. The chain's CDR3 is CARIGTSGLSYEQYF. The CDR3 coding sequence is TGTGCCAGAATCGGGACTAGCGGCCTCTCCTACGAGCAGTACTTC.

Points on this clonotype: A much larger clone lies a single base off, so this may be a read error. V and J are TRBV18 and TRBJ2-1; 10 positions agree with TRBD2. CDR1 and CDR2 (germline): KGHSH, LQKENI. This CDR3 comprises 12 residues. The CDR3 DNA sequence: TGTGCCAGCTCACAGCCGGGACTAGCGCAGCTCTTC. This encodes CASSQPGLAQLF.

By sample share, this clonotype is medium-sized. The chain combines TRBV20-1 with TRBJ1-4, with a possible D match to TRBD1 (5 bases). The V and J ends lost 5 bases and 7 bases respectively, with 17 bases between them. The CDR3 is 14 amino acids. Germline lookup yields CDR1 DFQATT and CDR2 SNEGSKA (reference sequence). The CDR3 region has the DNA TGCAGTGCTTCTCAGGGAAGGCAAGCTGAAAAACTGTTTTTT. The encoded protein is CSASQGRQAEKLFF.

This rearrangement joins TRBV12-3 or TRBV12-4 to TRBJ2-3; D remains unclear. The CDR3 is made up of 17 amino acids. Trimming removed 2 bases at V and 0 bases at J, with 15 bases between. The CDR3 protein is CASSLYTAAVSTDTQYF. The CDR3 nucleotides are TGTGCCAGCAGTTTATATACGGCCGCGGTTAGCACAGATACGCAGTATTTT.

The V call is TRBV7-2, the J call TRBJ1-1; the D gene is possibly TRBD1 (5 bases). Germline lookup yields CDR1 SGHTA and CDR2 FQGNSA. The CDR3 has 14 amino acids. Trimming left V 5 bases short and J 0 bases short, with 10 bases between. The CDR3 here is CASSGGTLNTEAFF. The CDR3 region has the DNA TGTGCCAGCAGCGGCGGGACGCTGAACACTGAAGCTTTCTTT.

The V and J genes are TRBV9 and TRBJ2-1; TRBD1 matches 8 bases. The CDR3 contains 16 residues. With 0 bases clipped from V and 7 bases from J, the junction kept 9 bases outside the gene matches. Germline CDR1 SGDLS, CDR2 YYNGEE. CDR3 nucleotides: TGTGCCAGCAGCGTAGCAGGACAGGGTATTAGGAATGAGCAGTTCTTC. It specifies CASSVAGQGIRNEQFF.

V is TRBV6-2 or TRBV6-3 and J is TRBJ1-2; D is unresolved. Per the germline V gene, CDR1 is MNHEY and CDR2 is SVGEGT. V lost 7 bases and J lost 3, with 15 bases in between. This CDR3 contains 14 residues. CDR3 sequence: CASTRTGKDYGYTF. The DNA for the CDR3 is TGTGCCAGCACCCGAACCGGGAAGGACTATGGCTACACCTTC.

V and J are TRBV6-2 or TRBV6-3 and TRBJ2-7; D gene unclear. Germline V gives CDR1 MNHEY, CDR2 SVGEGT. CDR3 length: 13 residues. Trimming took 7 bases from V and 2 from J, leaving 12 bases between them. In nucleotides, the CDR3 is TGTGCCAGCACCACGACGGGCACCTACGAGCAGTACTTC. It specifies CASTTTGTYEQYF.

This clonotype has only a few counts. The chain combines TRBV7-2 with TRBJ2-3, with D tentatively TRBD1 (6 bases). CDR3 length equals 15 residues. The V and J ends lost 3 bases and 1 base respectively, with 11 bases between them. Germline assignment: CDR1 SGHTA and CDR2 FQGNSA. The DNA for the CDR3 is TGTGCCAGCAGCTTCTGGGGGCAGGGCACAGATACGCAGTATTTT. Translating it yields CASSFWGQGTDTQYF.

This clonotype turned up a few times. The chain employs TRBV9 and TRBJ2-1; 10 bases map to TRBD2. Trimming removed 4 bases from V and 9 bases from J; junction bases left unmatched: 10. This CDR3 region has 15 residues. Germline CDR1 SGDLS, CDR2 YYNGEE. The CDR3 DNA follows: TGTGCCAGCAGCTCGGTAGCGGGAGGTAATCTTGAGCAGTTCTTC. Translating gives CASSSVAGGNLEQFF.

Comments on this clonotype: This CDR3 is missing its conserved last phenylalanine or tryptophan, likely due to a read error. It is unclear where the CDR3 begins or ends on the DNA, so no DNA is shown, and the CDR3 is as TCRdb lists it. V usage is TRBV3-1 and J usage is TRBJ2-1; the tabulated D call, TRBD1, remains unverified against the DNA. The CDR3 adds up to 9 amino acids, both ends counted. Germline lookup yields CDR1 LGHDT and CDR2 YNNKEL (reference sequence). This chain's CDR3 is CASSPTGGI.

In this sample, this clonotype turned up many times. V is TRBV20-1 and J is TRBJ2-7; 7 bases are shared with TRBD1. Germline CDR1 is DFQATT and CDR2 is SNEGSKA (reference sequence). V lost 7 bases and J lost 4; bases outside the gene matches: 7. The CDR3 contains 12 residues. The CDR3 is CSGGGAKYEQYF. CDR3 DNA sequence: TGCAGTGGAGGGGGCGCGAAGTACGAGCAGTACTTC.